This section outlines one TCR beta chain sequence together with its context. The sample originates from a study of Tregs in tolerant kidney transplant recipients. Recipients received nonmyeloablative bone marrow transplants from related graft donors, with transient mixed chimerism. V gave up 6 bases and J gave up 0 bases, with 9 bases separating them. CDR3 length: 14 amino acids. Germline CDR1 reads SGHRS; CDR2 reads YFSETQ. Assay used: immunoSEQ multiplex PCR; TCRdb lists only in-frame clones, some missing. The profile shows about 100,000 clones, under 95% of them singletons. This TCR derives from a human patient who received a combined kidney and bone marrow transplant. Some of these T cells may belong to the graft donor. The sample here was CD4+ T cells from blood (PBMCs), taken 12 months after the transplant. V and J are TRBV5-1 and TRBJ2-2; tentative D call: TRBD1 (6 bases). The CDR3 region is CASNTGTNTGELFF. The CDR3, as DNA: TGCGCCAGCAACACAGGGACGAACACCGGGGAGCTGTTTTTT.